Sequencing of this T cell receptor (beta chain) was carried out in a study of shared clonotypes between healthy human individuals. The study's findings and limits: The four-donor shared clonotypes exceeded non-shared clonotypes in generation probability, with non-shared ones scoring lower. Relative to memory subsets, naive subsets generally showed larger estimated richness.

Naive CD8 cells lacked CD45RO and underwent positive selection for CCR7, leaving out terminally differentiated effector memory CD45RA+ cells. The CDR3 sequence is 13 residues long. Germline loops: CDR1 SNHLY, CDR2 FYNNEI. J was trimmed by 4 bases and V by 8 bases; bases with no gene match: 8. Each subset's genomic DNA was shared equally among a number of immunoSEQ plates. Authors' processing steps: Filtering differed because ImmunoSEQ produced junction-only sequences that carried no quality scores. Generated by immunoSEQ multiplex PCR, the TCRdb table keeps only in-frame clones and is missing some. V and J calls and clone size are given by that table; D and trimming were obtained from the DNA. The sample carries about 550,000 clones, roughly 95% recorded once. Details on this clone: What it binds is unknown.

This TCR was sampled from a woman between 25 and 40 years old in good health. Material: naive CD8+ T cells sorted from blood. This rearrangement joins TRBV2 to TRBJ2-7; 7 positions agree with TRBD2. This CDR3 is CASWGGGIYEQYF. The CDR3 nucleotides read TGTGCCAGCTGGGGCGGGGGAATATACGAGCAGTACTTC.